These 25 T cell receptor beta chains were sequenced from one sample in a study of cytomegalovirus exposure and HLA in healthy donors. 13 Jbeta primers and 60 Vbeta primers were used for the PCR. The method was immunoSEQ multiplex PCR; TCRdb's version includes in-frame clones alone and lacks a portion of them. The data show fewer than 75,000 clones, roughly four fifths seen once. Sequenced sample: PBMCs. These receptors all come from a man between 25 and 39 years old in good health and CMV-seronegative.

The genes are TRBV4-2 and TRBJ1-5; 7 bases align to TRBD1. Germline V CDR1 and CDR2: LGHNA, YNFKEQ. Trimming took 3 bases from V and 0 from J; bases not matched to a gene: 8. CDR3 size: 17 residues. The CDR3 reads CASSHYAGTDSNQPQHF. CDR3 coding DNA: TGTGCCAGCAGCCATTACGCCGGGACAGATAGCAATCAGCCCCAGCATTTT.

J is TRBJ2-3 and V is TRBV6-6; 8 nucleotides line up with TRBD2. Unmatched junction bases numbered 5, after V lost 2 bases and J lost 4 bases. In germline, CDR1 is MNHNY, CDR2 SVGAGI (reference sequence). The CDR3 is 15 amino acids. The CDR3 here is CASSYGREDADTQYF. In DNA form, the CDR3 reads TGTGCCAGCAGTTACGGGCGGGAGGATGCAGATACGCAGTATTTT.

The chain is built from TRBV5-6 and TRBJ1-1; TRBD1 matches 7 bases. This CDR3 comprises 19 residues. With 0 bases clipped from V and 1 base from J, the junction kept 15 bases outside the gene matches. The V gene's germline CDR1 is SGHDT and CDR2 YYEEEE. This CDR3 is CASSLVLPRPGQKNTEAFF. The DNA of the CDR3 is TGTGCCAGCAGCTTGGTCCTCCCCCGGCCGGGACAGAAGAACACTGAAGCTTTCTTT. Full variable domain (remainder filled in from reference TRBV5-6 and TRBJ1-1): DAGVTQSPTHLIKTRGQQVTLRCSPKSGHDTVSWYQQALGQGPQFIFQYYEEEERQRGNFPDRFSGHQFPNYSSELNVNALLLGDSALYLCASSLVLPRPGQKNTEAFFGQGTRLTVV.

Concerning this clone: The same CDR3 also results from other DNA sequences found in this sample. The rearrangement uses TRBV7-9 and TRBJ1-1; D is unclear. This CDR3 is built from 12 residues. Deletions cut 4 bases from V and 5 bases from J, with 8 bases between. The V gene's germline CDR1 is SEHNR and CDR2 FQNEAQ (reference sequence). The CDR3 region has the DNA TGTGCCAGCAGCTCTGGACTAACTGAAGCTTTCTTT. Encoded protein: CASSSGLTEAFF.

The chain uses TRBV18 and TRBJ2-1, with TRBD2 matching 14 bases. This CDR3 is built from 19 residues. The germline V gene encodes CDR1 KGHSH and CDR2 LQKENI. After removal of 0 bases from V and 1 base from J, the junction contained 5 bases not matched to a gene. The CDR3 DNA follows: TGTGCCAGCTCACCACCTCCCGGGACTAGCGGGAGTTCCTACAATGAGCAGTTCTTC. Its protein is CASSPPPGTSGSSYNEQFF. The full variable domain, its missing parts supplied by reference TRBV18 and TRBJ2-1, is NAGVMQNPRHLVRRRGQEARLRCSPMKGHSHVYWYRQLPEEGLKFMVYLQKENIIDESGMPKERFSAEFPKEGPSILRIQQVVRGDSAAYFCASSPPPGTSGSSYNEQFFGPGTRLTVL.

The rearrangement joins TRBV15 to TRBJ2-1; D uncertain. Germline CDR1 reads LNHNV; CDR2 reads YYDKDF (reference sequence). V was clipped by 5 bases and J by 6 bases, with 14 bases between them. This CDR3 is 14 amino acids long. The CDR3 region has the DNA TGTGCCACCAGCCGGCCAGGTCCTACCAATGAGCAGTTCTTC. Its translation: CATSRPGPTNEQFF.

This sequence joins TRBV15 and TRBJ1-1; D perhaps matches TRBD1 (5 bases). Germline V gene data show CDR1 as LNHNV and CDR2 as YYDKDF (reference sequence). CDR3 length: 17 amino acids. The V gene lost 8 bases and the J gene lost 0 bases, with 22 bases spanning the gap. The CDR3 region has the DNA TGTGCCACCGGGACTGGTGGGCGAAGCCCCATGAACACTGAAGCTTTCTTT. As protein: CATGTGGRSPMNTEAFF. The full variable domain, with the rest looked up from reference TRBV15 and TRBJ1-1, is DAMVIQNPRYQVTQFGKPVTLSCSQTLNHNVMYWYQQKSSQAPKLLFHYYDKDFNNEADTPDNFQSRRPNTSFCFLDIRSPGLGDTAMYLCATGTGGRSPMNTEAFFGQGTRLTVV.

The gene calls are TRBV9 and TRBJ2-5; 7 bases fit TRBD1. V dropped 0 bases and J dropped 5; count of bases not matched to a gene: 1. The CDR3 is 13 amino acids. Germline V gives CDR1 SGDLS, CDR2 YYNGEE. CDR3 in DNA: TGTGCCAGCAGCGTAGGCAGGGGGGAGACCCAGTACTTC. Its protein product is CASSVGRGETQYF. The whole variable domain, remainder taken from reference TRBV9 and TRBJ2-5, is DSGVTQTPKHLITATGQRVTLRCSPRSGDLSVYWYQQSLDQGLQFLIQYYNGEERAKGNILERFSAQQFPDLHSELNLSSLELGDSALYFCASSVGRGETQYFGPGTRLLVL.

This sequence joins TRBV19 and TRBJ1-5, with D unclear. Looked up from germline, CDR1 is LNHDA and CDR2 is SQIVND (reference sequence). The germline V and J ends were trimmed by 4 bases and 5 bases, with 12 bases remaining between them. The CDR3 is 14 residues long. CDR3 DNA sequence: TGTGCCAGTAGTACAGATCCAGAATATCAGCCCCAGCATTTT. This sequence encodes CASSTDPEYQPQHF.

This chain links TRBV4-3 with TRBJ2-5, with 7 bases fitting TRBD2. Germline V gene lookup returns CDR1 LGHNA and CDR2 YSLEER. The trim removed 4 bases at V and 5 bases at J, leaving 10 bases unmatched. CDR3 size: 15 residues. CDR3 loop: CASSRTGGEGETQYF. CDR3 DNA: TGCGCCAGCAGCCGGACTGGGGGGGAAGGGGAGACCCAGTACTTC.

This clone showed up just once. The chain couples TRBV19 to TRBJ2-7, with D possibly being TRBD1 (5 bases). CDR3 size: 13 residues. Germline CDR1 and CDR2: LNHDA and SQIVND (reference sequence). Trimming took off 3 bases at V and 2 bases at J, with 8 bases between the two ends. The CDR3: CASSMGRAYEQYF. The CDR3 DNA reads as TGTGCCAGTAGTATGGGCAGGGCCTACGAGCAGTACTTC.

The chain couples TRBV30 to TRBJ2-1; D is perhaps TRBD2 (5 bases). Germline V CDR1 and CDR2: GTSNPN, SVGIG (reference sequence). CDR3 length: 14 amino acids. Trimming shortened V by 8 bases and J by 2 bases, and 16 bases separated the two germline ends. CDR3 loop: CAGMRTWTYNEQFF. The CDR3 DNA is TGTGCCGGGATGAGGACTTGGACCTACAATGAGCAGTTCTTC. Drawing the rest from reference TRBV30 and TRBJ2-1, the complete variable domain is SQTIHQWPATLVQPVGSPLSLECTVEGTSNPNLYWYRQAAGRGLQLLFYSVGIGQISSEVPQNLSASRPQDRQFILSSKKLLLSDSGFYLCAGMRTWTYNEQFFGPGTRLTVL.

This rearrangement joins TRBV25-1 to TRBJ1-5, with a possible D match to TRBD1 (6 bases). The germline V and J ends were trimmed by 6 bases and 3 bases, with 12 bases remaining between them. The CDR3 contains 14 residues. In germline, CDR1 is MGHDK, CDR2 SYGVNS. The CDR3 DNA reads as TGTGCCAGCAGGGCCACAGGGATCAATCAGCCCCAGCATTTT. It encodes CASRATGINQPQHF.

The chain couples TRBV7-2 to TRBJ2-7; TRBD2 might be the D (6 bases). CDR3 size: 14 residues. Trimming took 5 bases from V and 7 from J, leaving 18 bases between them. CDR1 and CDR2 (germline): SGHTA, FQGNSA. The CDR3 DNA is TGTGCCAGCAGCCCTGCGGCCGGGAGTTGGGAGCAGTACTTC. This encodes CASSPAAGSWEQYF.

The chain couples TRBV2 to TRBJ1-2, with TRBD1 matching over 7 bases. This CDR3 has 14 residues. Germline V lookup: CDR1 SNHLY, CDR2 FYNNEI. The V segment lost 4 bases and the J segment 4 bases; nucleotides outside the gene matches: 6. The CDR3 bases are TGTGCCAGCAGTGGGACAGGAGAAGCCTATGGCTACACCTTC. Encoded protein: CASSGTGEAYGYTF.

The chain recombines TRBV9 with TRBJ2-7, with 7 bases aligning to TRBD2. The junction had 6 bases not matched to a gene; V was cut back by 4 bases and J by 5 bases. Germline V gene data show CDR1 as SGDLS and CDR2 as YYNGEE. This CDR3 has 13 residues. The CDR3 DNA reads TGTGCCAGCAGCTACCGGGGGGTAGACGAGCAGTACTTC. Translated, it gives CASSYRGVDEQYF.

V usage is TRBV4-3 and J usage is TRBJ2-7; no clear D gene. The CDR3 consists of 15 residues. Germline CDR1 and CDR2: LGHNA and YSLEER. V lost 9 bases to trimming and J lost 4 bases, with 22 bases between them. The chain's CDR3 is CASFFKQKAAYEQYF. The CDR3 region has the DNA TGCGCCAGTTTTTTCAAGCAGAAGGCGGCATACGAGCAGTACTTC.

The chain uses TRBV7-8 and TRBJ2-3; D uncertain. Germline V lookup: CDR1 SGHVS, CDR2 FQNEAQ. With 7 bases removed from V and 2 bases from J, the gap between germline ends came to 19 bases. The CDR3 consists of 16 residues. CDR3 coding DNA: TGTGCCAGCACCTCCCCGTGGGCGAGAAACACAGATACGCAGTATTTT. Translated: CASTSPWARNTDTQYF.

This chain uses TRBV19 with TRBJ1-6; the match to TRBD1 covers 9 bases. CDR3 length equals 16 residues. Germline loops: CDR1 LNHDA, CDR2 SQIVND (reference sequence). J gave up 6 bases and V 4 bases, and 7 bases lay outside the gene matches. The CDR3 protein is CASSTGQGNFNSPLHF. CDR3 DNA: TGTGCCAGTAGTACTGGACAGGGGAATTTTAATTCACCCCTCCACTTT. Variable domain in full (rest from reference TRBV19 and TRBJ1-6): DGGITQSPKYLFRKEGQNVTLSCEQNLNHDAMYWYRQDPGQGLRLIYYSQIVNDFQKGDIAEGYSVSREKKESFPLTVTSAQKNPTAFYLCASSTGQGNFNSPLHFGNGTRLTVT.

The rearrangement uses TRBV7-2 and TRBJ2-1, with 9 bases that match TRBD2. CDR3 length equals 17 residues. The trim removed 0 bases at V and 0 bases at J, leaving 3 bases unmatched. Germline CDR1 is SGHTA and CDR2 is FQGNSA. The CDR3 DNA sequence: TGTGCCAGCAGCTTAGCCCCGGGACTAGCCTCCTACAATGAGCAGTTCTTC. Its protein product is CASSLAPGLASYNEQFF.

CDR3 sequence: CASRFRASTDTQYF. As DNA, the CDR3 is TGTGCCAGTCGATTCAGGGCCAGCACAGATACGCAGTATTTT. The chain has TRBV4-2 and TRBJ2-3; tentative D call: TRBD1 (5 bases). Between the trimmed V and J ends, which lost 9 bases and 0 bases, there was a span of 13 bases. CDR3 length: 14 amino acids. Germline loops: CDR1 LGHNA, CDR2 YNFKEQ.

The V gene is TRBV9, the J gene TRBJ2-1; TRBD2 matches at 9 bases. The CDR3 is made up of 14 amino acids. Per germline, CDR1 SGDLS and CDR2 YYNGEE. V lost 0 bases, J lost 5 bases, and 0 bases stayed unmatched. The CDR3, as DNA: TGTGCCAGCAGCGTAGGCGGGGGGGACAATGAGCAGTTCTTC. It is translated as CASSVGGGDNEQFF.

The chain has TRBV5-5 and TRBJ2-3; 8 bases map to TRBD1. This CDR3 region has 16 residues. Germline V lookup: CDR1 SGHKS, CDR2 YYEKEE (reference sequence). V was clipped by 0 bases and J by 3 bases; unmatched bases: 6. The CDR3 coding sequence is TGTGCCAGCAGCTTGGGACAGGGGTTTGGTACAGATACGCAGTATTTT. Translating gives CASSLGQGFGTDTQYF.

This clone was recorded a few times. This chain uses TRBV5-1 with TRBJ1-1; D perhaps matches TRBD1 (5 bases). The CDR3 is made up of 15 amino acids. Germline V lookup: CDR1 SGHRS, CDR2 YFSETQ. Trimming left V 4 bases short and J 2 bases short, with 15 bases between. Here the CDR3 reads CASSPNLGPNTEAFF. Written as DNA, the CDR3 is TGCGCCAGCAGCCCTAATCTGGGGCCCAACACTGAAGCTTTCTTT.

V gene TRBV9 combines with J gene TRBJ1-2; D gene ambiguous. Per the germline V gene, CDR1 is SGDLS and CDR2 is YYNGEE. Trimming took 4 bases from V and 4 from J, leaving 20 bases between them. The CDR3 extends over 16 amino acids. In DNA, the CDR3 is TGTGCCAGCAGCCATAACAGTGACCGGGGTGGCTATGGCTACACCTTC. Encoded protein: CASSHNSDRGGYGYTF.